The entry below describes one TCR beta chain. This clone showed up just a few times. Its antigen remains undetermined. Per-nucleotide qualities are absent, and no much larger clonotype sits a single base away. At one collaborating source in Seattle, patients were enrolled during active infection and were followed longitudinally through the course of disease. Each collaborating institution followed its own protocols to collect whole blood in K2EDTA tubes. For TCRbeta analysis, collaborators shipped samples in one of three forms: frozen whole blood, isolated PBMCs, or DNA extracted from either of those sample types. V sheds 2 bases and J sheds 3 bases, leaving 14 bases between their ends. The CDR3 numbers 15 residues from cysteine through phenylalanine. The only DNA kept is the CDR3, 45 bases in frame from the first base. CDR1 and CDR2 are drawn from the germline V gene: KGHSH, LQKENI. These data originate in a study of blood T cell repertoires in COVID-19 (dated by TCRdb to the early 2020s). Regarding the research as a whole: Samples from collaborators originated in the United States, Italy and Spain and spanned both the acute and convalescent phases of COVID-19. The prospective study material was composed of cDNA or gDNA derived from T cells, B-cell-depleted T cells, or PBMCs. Deeply sampled blood TCRbeta repertoires from subjects exposed to, actively infected with, or recovered from COVID-19 were included in the dataset. A freely available public database, intended as a resource for researchers studying the immune response to SARS-CoV-2, is where the repertoires were released. The samples were drawn from two sources: the first 160 participants of the ongoing ImmuneRACE study, and fewer than 1,500 subjects contributed by 6 global collaborators. Sample metadata almost always included a de-identified subject ID, COVID-19 status, age in years and sex. Where available, HLA class I and class II types were taken from metadata supplied by the sample provider and were not determined by assay-based typing. What the research found in general, with its limitations: The quantity of clinical and demographic metadata differed by source and by participant and was supplied without curation.

The immunoSEQ Assay, a bias-controlled multiplex PCR, was used to amplify TCRbeta CDR3 regions from genomic DNA. As for how the authors treated the data: The number of nucleated cells in each sample was estimated by amplification of reference gene primers within the assay. To quantify the absolute abundance of each unique TCRbeta CDR3 rearrangement, sequence reads were collapsed and filtered. For each sample, productive Simpson clonality was calculated as the square root of Simpson's diversity index across productive rearrangements. Imported from immuneACCESS, the table was reduced by TCRdb to in-frame sequences with V and J called. These copies leave out some clones; in studies compared against another copy, an unresolved V gene accounts for under half, and the cause of the remainder is not known. For V, J and clone size, that table is used; D and trimming come from the DNA. This sample holds around 340,000 clones; around nine tenths were observed only once. The top ten clones comprise roughly 7.1% of the sample.

The sequence is built from TRBV18 and TRBJ2-7; the D gene is perhaps TRBD1, from 5 matching bases. The sequencing sample was made of peripheral blood. The receptor comes from a woman between 55 and 75 years old with COVID-19, enrolled during active disease. The CDR3 corresponds to CASSPRGRALYEQYF. The nucleotide sequence is TGTGCCAGCTCACCAAGGGGAAGGGCCCTCTACGAGCAGTACTTC.